This T cell receptor (beta chain) was sequenced for a study of OX40 agonist ivuxolimab in advanced cancers. Study in general: Patients were treated with ivuxolimab, an agonistic anti-OX40 (CD134) antibody. Dose-escalation patients' cancers were hepatocellular carcinoma, melanoma, renal cell or head and neck cancer.

Repertoires were generated with immunoSEQ multiplex PCR, while TCRdb's copy carries only in-frame clones and drops some. The table lists roughly 11,000 clones, around 83% of them singletons. V trimming: 2 bases; J trimming: 4 bases; junction bases outside the gene matches: 0. The CDR3 is 14 amino acids. Germline V gene data show CDR1 as MNHEY and CDR2 as SVGAGI. This receptor was identified in an adult with an advanced solid tumor such as melanoma, head and neck, liver or kidney cancer. The sample consisted of CD4+ or CD8+ T cells sorted from blood, taken in a trial of the OX40 agonist ivuxolimab. This chain connects TRBV6-5 to TRBJ2-3, with TRBD1 identical over 10 bases. CDR3 residues: CASSYGQGADTQYF. CDR3 in DNA: TGTGCCAGCAGTTACGGACAGGGGGCAGATACGCAGTATTTT.